Presented here are 17 T cell receptor beta chains from one specimen sequenced in a study of identical twins. MiXCR was run by TCRdb on the 5' RACE reads, yielding one entry per CDR3 protein. The table has approximately 500,000 distinct CDR3 sequences, roughly 15% seen once. These same records also appear under a second study, on yellow fever vaccine responses in identical twins.

Sequences were obtained from CD4+ T cells sorted from blood. The receptor source for this set is a woman between 18 and 29 years old in good health.

This clonotype was counted between two and nine times. This rearrangement joins TRBV14 to TRBJ2-5, with D uncertain. Deletions cut 4 bases from V and 2 bases from J, with 11 bases between. Germline loops: CDR1 SGHDN, CDR2 FVKESK. This CDR3 is 14 amino acids long. In DNA form, the CDR3 reads TGTGCCAGCAGCCGAGACCGGGTTCAAGAGACCCAGTACTTC. The encoded protein is CASSRDRVQETQYF. Supplemented by reference TRBV14 and TRBJ2-5, the full variable domain reads EAGVTQFPSHSVIEKGQTVTLRCDPISGHDNLYWYRRVMGKEIKFLLHFVKESKQDESGMPNNRFLAERTGGTYSTLKVQPAELEDSGVYFCASSRDRVQETQYFGPGTRLLVL.

This clonotype was seen a few times. This chain uses TRBV24-1 with TRBJ2-3; D is uncertain. This CDR3 has 12 amino acids. V lost 4 bases, J lost 4 bases, and 5 bases lay in between. The germline CDR1 and CDR2 sequences are KGHDR and SFDVKD. The CDR3 sequence is CATSEFADTQYF. The CDR3 region has the DNA TGTGCCACCAGTGAATTCGCAGATACGCAGTATTTT.

This chain uses TRBV20-1 with TRBJ2-2, with TRBD1 identical over 9 bases. Germline V CDR1 and CDR2: DFQATT, SNEGSKA (reference sequence). This CDR3 spans 16 amino acids. Trimming took 3 bases from V and 6 from J; bases not matched to a gene: 11. The chain's CDR3 is CSASVPGTGWSGELFF. The CDR3 coding sequence is TGCAGTGCTAGCGTCCCCGGGACAGGGTGGTCCGGGGAGCTGTTTTTT.

There are many counts of this clonotype. The genes are TRBV12-3 or TRBV12-4 and TRBJ1-4; D gene unclear. The CDR3 consists of 15 residues. Trimming left V 6 bases short and J 4 bases short, with 15 bases between. The CDR3 coding sequence is TGTGCCAGCAGCCCAAGAGAACGGAGTAATGAAAAACTGTTTTTT. It encodes CASSPRERSNEKLFF.

The chain employs TRBV25-1 and TRBJ2-1; a possible D gene is TRBD1 (6 bases). The germline V and J ends were trimmed by 8 bases and 14 bases, with 19 bases remaining between them. The CDR3 covers 12 residues. The germline V gene has CDR1 MGHDK and CDR2 SYGVNS. The CDR3 here is CASDQTGSLKFF. In DNA form, the CDR3 reads TGTGCCAGCGATCAGACAGGCAGCCTAAAGTTCTTC.

The rearrangement links TRBV13 to TRBJ2-1, with a weak D call TRBD1 (5 bases). Germline V gene lookup returns CDR1 PRHDT and CDR2 FYEKMQ (reference sequence). V was clipped by 3 bases and J by 10 bases, with 22 bases between them. The CDR3 totals 16 residues. The CDR3 is CASSFSPQLTGNEQFF. The CDR3, as DNA: TGTGCCAGCAGCTTTTCCCCACAGCTCACAGGAAACGAGCAGTTCTTC.

V is TRBV7-2 and J is TRBJ2-1; 8 nucleotides match TRBD1. The CDR3 length is 17 residues. Germline V CDR1 and CDR2: SGHTA, FQGNSA. V was pared by 4 bases and J by 6 bases, with 14 bases of the junction left unmatched. CDR3 loop: CASSSTYRGNLGNEQFF. The CDR3 region has the DNA TGTGCCAGCAGCTCCACCTACAGGGGGAATTTGGGCAATGAGCAGTTCTTC.

In DNA, the CDR3 is TGTGCCAGCAGCCGTGGGGGGACTAGGTATGAGCAGTTCTTC. Protein: CASSRGGTRYEQFF. The chain carries TRBV7-2 and TRBJ2-1; 8 bases are shared with TRBD2. The germline V gene encodes CDR1 SGHTA and CDR2 FQGNSA. The V gene end was trimmed by 5 bases and the J gene end by 8 bases; junction bases not matched to a gene: 8. The CDR3 spans 14 residues.

This chain joins TRBV29-1 and TRBJ2-7; D tentatively reads TRBD1 or TRBD2 (5 bases each). The CDR3 extends over 13 amino acids. V lost 8 bases and J lost 9, with 23 bases in between. CDR1 and CDR2 from the germline V gene are SQVTM and ANQGSEA. The CDR3: CSTDTGTGGAQYF. The CDR3 coding sequence is TGCAGCACGGACACCGGGACGGGCGGCGCGCAGTACTTC.

The chain is built from TRBV6-1 and TRBJ2-3, with D possibly being TRBD2 (6 bases). This CDR3 has 15 amino acids. Germline V CDR1 and CDR2: MNHNS, SASEGT. Trimming removed 4 bases at V and 6 bases at J, with 17 bases between. The CDR3 DNA reads as TGTGCCAGCAGTGTGACTAGGAGCTTGAGCGATACGCAGTATTTT. Translation gives CASSVTRSLSDTQYF.

The chain carries TRBV24-1 and TRBJ2-7; TRBD2 is a possible D gene (5 bases). The CDR3 extends over 13 amino acids. Germline V gene lookup returns CDR1 KGHDR and CDR2 SFDVKD. The ends were cut back, 6 bases at V and 3 bases at J, with 11 bases in the middle. The CDR3 reads CATSSTGNYEQYF. In nucleotides, the CDR3 is TGTGCCACCAGTAGTACGGGGAACTACGAGCAGTACTTC.

V is TRBV12-3 or TRBV12-4 and J is TRBJ2-7; the match to TRBD2 covers 9 bases. The V and J ends lost 5 bases and 3 bases, in that order; junction bases with no gene match: 20. CDR3 size: 19 residues. CDR3: CASSTWDIRFSGRLYEQYF. The CDR3, as DNA: TGTGCCAGCAGTACCTGGGACATAAGGTTTAGCGGGAGACTCTACGAGCAGTACTTC.

The chain links TRBV28 to TRBJ2-3, with TRBD2 matching 11 bases. Per germline, CDR1 MDHEN and CDR2 SYDVKM. Trimming at V came to 6 bases and at J to 4 bases, leaving 15 bases not matched to a gene. The CDR3 contains 18 residues. For the CDR3, the DNA is TGTGCCAGCAGCACTCCCTATAGATTAGCGGGAGGGTCAGATACGCAGTATTTT. Its translation is CASSTPYRLAGGSDTQYF.

This clonotype was observed at least ten times. This rearrangement joins TRBV12-3 or TRBV12-4 to TRBJ2-2, with D unresolved. This CDR3 contains 12 residues. Trimming pared 2 bases from V and 5 bases from J, leaving 3 bases between. The CDR3 loop reads CASSLRTGELFF. DNA of the CDR3: TGTGCCAGCAGTTTAAGGACCGGGGAGCTGTTTTTT.

In this sample, this clonotype turned up once. The V and J genes are TRBV5-1 and TRBJ2-5; the match to TRBD1 covers 7 bases. The ends lost 4 bases at V and 1 base at J; junction bases unmatched: 10. Germline lookup yields CDR1 SGHRS and CDR2 YFSETQ. The CDR3 is 16 residues long. The DNA of the CDR3 is TGCGCCAGCAGCAAACCCGAAGGGGACAGCCAAGAGACCCAGTACTTC. Protein product: CASSKPEGDSQETQYF. Complete variable domain (other parts from reference TRBV5-1 and TRBJ2-5): KAGVTQTPRYLIKTRGQQVTLSCSPISGHRSVSWYQQTPGQGLQFLFEYFSETQRNKGNFPGRFSGRQFSNSRSEMNVSTLELGDSALYLCASSKPEGDSQETQYFGPGTRLLVL.

The chain carries TRBV5-1 and TRBJ2-7, with D perhaps matching TRBD2 (5 bases). V shed 7 bases and J shed 6 bases, with 23 bases lying between them. The CDR3 spans 15 residues. Germline lookup yields CDR1 SGHRS and CDR2 YFSETQ. The CDR3 coding sequence is TGCGCCAGCTCCCCGAATGGAAACGCGGGCGGCGAGCAGTACTTC. It specifies CASSPNGNAGGEQYF.

The chain is built from TRBV5-1 and TRBJ1-2; 8 bases agree with TRBD1. Germline assignment: CDR1 SGHRS and CDR2 YFSETQ. Losses at the gene ends were 0 bases for V and 9 bases for J; bases not matched to a gene: 13. The CDR3 covers 16 residues. CDR3 in DNA: TGCGCCAGCAGCTTGGTCATTTCAGACAGGGGAGGACGCTACACCTTC. This codes for CASSLVISDRGGRYTF.